This passage covers 27 T cell receptor beta chains from one sample sequenced in a study of control samples from healthy donors and cancer patients. This table comes from immunoSEQ multiplex PCR, and its TCRdb copy is limited to in-frame clones, with some not included. The table records around 150,000 clones, 96% of them present only once. Sequenced sample: blood. These receptors were obtained from a young woman in good health.

This chain links TRBV5-1 with TRBJ1-6; D unresolved. The CDR3 has 14 amino acids. Trimming cost V 0 bases and J 7 bases, with 8 bases left between them. Germline V gene lookup returns CDR1 SGHRS and CDR2 YFSETQ. CDR3 loop: CASSLEVGNSPLHF. The CDR3, as DNA: TGCGCCAGCAGCTTGGAAGTGGGCAATTCACCCCTCCACTTT.

The genes are TRBV5-8 and TRBJ1-5, with a tentative D call TRBD1 (5 bases). Trimming pared 0 bases from V and 7 bases from J, leaving 14 bases between. CDR3 length equals 15 residues. Looked up from germline, CDR1 is SGHTS and CDR2 is YDEGEE. The CDR3 region has the DNA TGTGCCAGCAGCTTGGGAGTGAAGCAGGGACAGCCCCAGCATTTT. Its protein is CASSLGVKQGQPQHF.

The chain combines TRBV20-1 with TRBJ2-1; 7 positions agree with TRBD2. The CDR3 has 15 amino acids. V gave up 3 bases and J gave up 1 base; unmatched junction bases: 6. In germline, CDR1 is DFQATT, CDR2 SNEGSKA (reference sequence). CDR3 DNA: TGCAGTGCTAGTAGCGGGTTAAGGTCCTACAATGAGCAGTTCTTC. Encoded protein: CSASSGLRSYNEQFF.

The chain couples TRBV2 to TRBJ1-4; no definite D call. The CDR3 totals 14 residues. V lost 1 base and J lost 8, with 11 bases in between. Germline loops: CDR1 SNHLY, CDR2 FYNNEI. This chain's CDR3 is CASSEGTHREKLFF. The CDR3 bases are TGTGCCAGCAGTGAAGGTACGCACCGGGAAAAACTGTTTTTT.

The rearrangement uses TRBV5-5 and TRBJ1-2; TRBD1 might be the D (5 bases). Germline V gene lookup returns CDR1 SGHKS and CDR2 YYEKEE (reference sequence). This CDR3 has 12 residues. Trimming stripped 5 bases from V and 8 bases from J, with 13 bases between. CDR3 sequence reads: CASSFQGGGYTF. The CDR3 nucleotides are TGTGCCAGCAGTTTCCAGGGCGGCGGCTACACCTTC.

This clone appeared a single time. The CDR3 sequence is CASAFTGDEQFF. The CDR3 DNA reads as TGTGCCAGTGCCTTCACGGGGGATGAGCAGTTCTTC. The chain links TRBV19 to TRBJ2-1; TRBD2 is a possible D gene (6 bases). This CDR3 comprises 12 residues. Germline V gene data show CDR1 as LNHDA and CDR2 as SQIVND (reference sequence). Trimming left V 8 bases short and J 8 bases short, with 13 bases between.

The genes are TRBV5-6 and TRBJ2-7; possible D gene TRBD1, 7 bases. This CDR3 region has 15 residues. The V gene's germline CDR1 is SGHDT and CDR2 YYEEEE. Trimming stripped 7 bases from V and 5 bases from J, with 22 bases between. The CDR3 here is CASYTNSRGRHEQYF. In DNA form, the CDR3 reads TGTGCCAGCTATACCAATTCCAGGGGGAGGCACGAGCAGTACTTC.

Here the CDR3 reads CASSLGTKRLADYNEQFF. The CDR3 nucleotides read TGTGCCAGCAGCTTAGGGACGAAGCGACTAGCGGATTACAATGAGCAGTTCTTC. The chain uses TRBV11-2 and TRBJ2-1; 9 bases map to TRBD2. Germline CDR1 is SGHAT and CDR2 is FQNNGV. The CDR3 has 18 amino acids. With 1 base clipped from V and 4 bases from J, the junction kept 11 bases outside the gene matches.

The chain joins TRBV9 to TRBJ2-7, with 14 nucleotides matching TRBD2. Unmatched junction bases numbered 6, after V lost 0 bases and J lost 4 bases. Germline-derived CDR1 and CDR2 are SGDLS and YYNGEE. This CDR3 comprises 17 residues. CDR3 sequence: CASSVGTSGRPPYEQYF. CDR3 nucleotide sequence: TGTGCCAGCAGCGTAGGGACTAGCGGGAGGCCCCCTTACGAGCAGTACTTC.

J is TRBJ2-7 and V is TRBV5-1; possibly TRBD1 for D (5 bases). V gave up 0 bases and J gave up 6 bases, with 7 bases separating them. This CDR3 region has 12 residues. The germline V gene has CDR1 SGHRS and CDR2 YFSETQ. In DNA form, the CDR3 reads TGCGCCAGCAGCTTGGGGGGCTCCGAGCAGTACTTC. Its protein is CASSLGGSEQYF.

This chain joins TRBV30 and TRBJ1-5; D is uncertain. CDR1 is GTSNPN, CDR2 SVGIG, per germline (reference sequence). The ends were cut back, 0 bases at V and 4 bases at J, with 7 bases in the middle. The CDR3 extends over 13 amino acids. The CDR3 here is CAWSVDRNQPQHF. Here the CDR3 DNA reads TGTGCCTGGAGTGTAGACCGGAATCAGCCCCAGCATTTT.

The chain links TRBV5-1 to TRBJ2-2; 11 nucleotides match TRBD1. V lost 4 bases and J lost 2; bases outside the gene matches: 7. Germline V gene data show CDR1 as SGHRS and CDR2 as YFSETQ. The CDR3 sequence is 17 residues long. The DNA for the CDR3 is TGCGCCAGCAGCGGTAGGACAGGGGGCATCAACACCGGGGAGCTGTTTTTT. It is translated as CASSGRTGGINTGELFF. The variable domain in full, completed from reference TRBV5-1 and TRBJ2-2, reads KAGVTQTPRYLIKTRGQQVTLSCSPISGHRSVSWYQQTPGQGLQFLFEYFSETQRNKGNFPGRFSGRQFSNSRSEMNVSTLELGDSALYLCASSGRTGGINTGELFFGEGSRLTVL.

The CDR3 nucleotides are TGTGCCAGCAGCGTAGGGAGAGGAATCTATGGCTACACCTTC. Its translation is CASSVGRGIYGYTF. The V gene is TRBV9, the J gene TRBJ1-2, with D unclear. V was clipped by 0 bases and J by 4 bases, with 10 bases between them. The germline gives CDR1 SGDLS, CDR2 YYNGEE. The CDR3 length is 14 residues.

The CDR3 is CASSLLAGTNTGELFF. CDR3 sequence (DNA): TGTGCCAGCAGTCTTCTAGCGGGGACGAACACCGGGGAGCTGTTTTTT. The chain couples TRBV2 to TRBJ2-2, with TRBD2 matching over 9 bases. The trim removed 5 bases at V and 0 bases at J, leaving 4 bases unmatched. Germline lookup yields CDR1 SNHLY and CDR2 FYNNEI. This CDR3 region has 16 residues. Drawing the rest from reference TRBV2 and TRBJ2-2, the complete variable domain is EPEVTQTPSHQVTQMGQEVILRCVPISNHLYFYWYRQILGQKVEFLVSFYNNEISEKSEIFDDQFSVERPDGSNFTLKIRSTKLEDSAMYFCASSLLAGTNTGELFFGEGSRLTVL.

The chain joins TRBV28 to TRBJ1-1; a weak D match, TRBD1 (5 bases). CDR3 length: 16 residues. CDR1 and CDR2 from the germline V gene are MDHEN and SYDVKM. The V and J ends lost 0 bases and 1 base respectively, with 12 bases between them. This CDR3 reads CASSLWGGAGNTEAFF. CDR3 nucleotide sequence: TGTGCCAGCAGTTTATGGGGCGGGGCGGGGAACACTGAAGCTTTCTTT.

The rearrangement uses TRBV28 and TRBJ2-6; D remains unclear. The CDR3 has 16 residues. Germline V gives CDR1 MDHEN, CDR2 SYDVKM. The V gene lost 4 bases and the J gene lost 1 base, with 11 bases spanning the gap. CDR3 nucleotide sequence: TGTGCCAGCAGTTCACCGGACCATTCTGGGGCCAACGTCCTGACTTTC. Its protein is CASSSPDHSGANVLTF.

The DNA for the CDR3 is TGTGCCAGCCGGGGGACTAGCGGATTAACAGATACGCAGTATTTT. This encodes CASRGTSGLTDTQYF. The V and J genes are TRBV28 and TRBJ2-3, with 11 bases matching TRBD2. Germline V gene data show CDR1 as MDHEN and CDR2 as SYDVKM. The ends lost 8 bases at V and 3 bases at J; junction bases unmatched: 7. This CDR3 is built from 15 residues.

The chain links TRBV6-5 to TRBJ1-1, with 10 positions matching TRBD1. The germline CDR1 and CDR2 sequences are MNHEY and SVGAGI. The CDR3 loop spans 14 amino acids. J gave up 6 bases and V 0 bases, and 1 base lay outside the gene matches. The CDR3 protein is CASSYSGTGAEAFF. The CDR3 DNA reads as TGTGCCAGCAGTTACTCGGGGACAGGGGCTGAAGCTTTCTTT.

This clone has just one count. The V call is TRBV12-3 or TRBV12-4, the J call TRBJ1-6, with unresolved D. V gave up 4 bases and J gave up 8 bases, with 9 bases separating them. The CDR3 runs to 13 residues. In DNA, the CDR3 is TGTGCCAGCAGTTGGTCAAGAGATTCACCCCTCCACTTT. This gives the protein CASSWSRDSPLHF.

V gene TRBV5-6 combines with J gene TRBJ2-2, with D tentatively TRBD1 (6 bases). V was clipped by 1 base and J by 3 bases, with 19 bases between them. This CDR3 spans 18 amino acids. The germline CDR1 and CDR2 sequences are SGHDT and YYEEEE. CDR3 sequence reads: CASSLPLTGFSDTGELFF. CDR3 coding DNA: TGTGCCAGCAGCTTGCCTCTAACAGGGTTTTCCGACACCGGGGAGCTGTTTTTT.

The V call is TRBV2, the J call TRBJ1-1, with D perhaps TRBD1 (5 bases). Trimming stripped 8 bases from V and 6 bases from J, with 16 bases between. The V gene's germline CDR1 is SNHLY and CDR2 FYNNEI. The CDR3 is 13 residues long. In DNA form, the CDR3 reads TGTGCCAGCGGGGGGGAGGGCATTTCTGAAGCTTTCTTT. Amino acid sequence: CASGGEGISEAFF.

This chain's CDR3 is CAWRGAGHGTYEQYF. In DNA form, the CDR3 reads TGTGCCTGGAGGGGCGCGGGGCACGGAACCTACGAGCAGTACTTC. V usage is TRBV30 and J usage is TRBJ2-7, with D perhaps matching TRBD2 (6 bases). The germline CDR1 and CDR2 sequences are GTSNPN and SVGIG (reference sequence). V gave up 3 bases and J gave up 2 bases, with 17 bases separating them. The CDR3 is 15 residues long.

This chain uses TRBV6-2 or TRBV6-3 with TRBJ1-1, with D possibly TRBD1 on 5 matching bases. The V end was cut by 6 bases, the J end by 1 base, with 12 bases between. The germline gives CDR1 MNHEY, CDR2 SVGEGT. There are 14 residues in the CDR3. The CDR3 reads CASSHWGPNTEAFF. CDR3 bases: TGTGCCAGCAGCCACTGGGGCCCGAACACTGAAGCTTTCTTT.

The chain carries TRBV19 and TRBJ2-2, with TRBD2 matching over 7 bases. The trim removed 4 bases at V and 4 bases at J, leaving 6 bases unmatched. CDR1 is LNHDA, CDR2 SQIVND, per germline (reference sequence). This CDR3 is built from 15 residues. The CDR3 nucleotides read TGTGCCAGTAGTACCCCTGGGGGGGTCACCGGGGAGCTGTTTTTT. It encodes CASSTPGGVTGELFF.

This clone is a singleton in its sample. This chain connects TRBV2 to TRBJ2-3, with 7 bases fitting TRBD1. The CDR3 totals 15 residues. V lost 6 bases, J lost 1 base, and 7 bases stayed unmatched. CDR1 SNHLY and CDR2 FYNNEI come from the germline V gene. Written as DNA, the CDR3 is TGTGCCAGCAGCGATGTAGGGACAGGCACAGATACGCAGTATTTT. Its protein is CASSDVGTGTDTQYF.

This chain links TRBV10-3 with TRBJ2-5; D may be TRBD1 (6 bases). CDR3 length: 14 residues. V was cut by 10 bases and J by 5 bases, with 20 bases left in between. CDR1 ENHRY and CDR2 SYGVKD come from the germline V gene. CDR3 sequence reads: CATQNAGVGETQYF. The DNA of the CDR3 is TGTGCCACTCAGAACGCAGGGGTTGGGGAGACCCAGTACTTC.

In this sample, this clone turned up a few times. The chain is built from TRBV27 and TRBJ2-1; 11 bases fit TRBD2. V shed 2 bases and J 7 bases; nucleotides not matched to a gene: 7. Germline V lookup: CDR1 MNHEY, CDR2 SMNVEV (reference sequence). This CDR3 contains 16 residues. The CDR3, as DNA: TGTGCCAGCAGTTTAGTAGCGGGAGGGCCTGAGAATGAGCAGTTCTTC. Encoded protein: CASSLVAGGPENEQFF.